The clone carrying this T cell receptor beta chain was seen only a few times. The sample belongs to a study of T-cell memory formation after mild COVID-19. CDR1 and CDR2 (germline): MNHEY, SVGEGT. Deletions cut 10 bases from V and 4 bases from J, with 16 bases between. CDR3 length equals 13 residues. TCRdb re-called the 5' RACE reads with MiXCR, one entry per CDR3 protein. Of 75,000 to 95,000 distinct CDR3 sequences detected, around 15% appear once; the ten largest clones hold approximately 40%. Sample: PBMCs or a T cell subset sorted from them (not recorded which). The TCR comes from a young man who had mild COVID-19 (a few samples of this study predate the infection). Cell type and time point are not known. This rearrangement joins TRBV6-2 or TRBV6-3 to TRBJ1-1; perhaps TRBD1 as D (6 bases). CDR3 region: CANNQGPGTEAFF. CDR3 in DNA: TGTGCCAACAACCAGGGGCCCGGCACTGAAGCTTTCTTT.